This T cell receptor beta chain was profiled in a study of response to subunit inactivated influenza vaccine. Notes on the study in general: Authors suggested each seasonal influenza vaccination recruits few new T cells.

From the RT-PCR reads, TCRdb called clonotypes with MiXCR, one entry per CDR3 protein. The sample records 500,000 to 600,000 distinct CDR3 sequences, about 12% being singletons. The CDR3 loop spans 15 amino acids. From germline, CDR1 is MNHNS and CDR2 SASEGT. This clonotype was counted a few times. The antigen is unknown. An end of the junction does not agree with germline; a read error may underlie this. The chain is built from TRBV6-1 and TRBJ2-1; the match to TRBD2 covers 8 bases. The TCR originated in a man aged 50 to 60 who received an inactivated influenza vaccine. Specimen: PBMCs from blood, collected on the day of vaccination. CDR3 amino acids: CASSDYGGGYTEQFF. The CDR3 DNA is TGTGCCAGCAGTGACTATGGCGGGGGGTACACTGAGCAGTTCTTC.